The 11 T cell receptor beta chains below were found in one sample sequenced in a study of T-cell reconstitution after alpha-beta-depleted transplantation in children. Unique molecular identifiers were built into the TCRbeta library. MiXCR, run by TCRdb on the PCR reads, gives a single entry per CDR3 protein. Among just over 950,000 distinct CDR3 sequences listed, about 31% were seen once. The material sequenced was PBMCs, mostly from graft donor cells, taken 360 days after TCRalphabeta/CD19-depleted stem cell transplant. These receptors were obtained from a boy in the first two years of life who had a stem cell transplant for SCID, so the T cells may come from the graft donor.

This clonotype came up many times. The V gene is TRBV12-3 or TRBV12-4, the J gene TRBJ1-1; D remains unclear. The V end lost 3 bases, the J end lost 4 bases, and 6 bases lay between the germline ends. The CDR3 loop spans 12 amino acids. In DNA form, the CDR3 reads TGTGCCAGCAGTTTTCCTGGCACTGAAGCTTTCTTT. Encoded protein: CASSFPGTEAFF.

This clonotype was counted a few times. V is TRBV11-2 and J is TRBJ2-2, with TRBD2 matching over 7 bases. The CDR3 is made up of 17 amino acids. J was trimmed by 8 bases and V by 3 bases; bases with no gene match: 15. Germline-derived CDR1 and CDR2 are SGHAT and FQNNGV. The CDR3 loop reads CASSFQRAGEVLGELFF. CDR3 bases: TGTGCCAGCAGCTTTCAACGGGCGGGGGAGGTACTGGGGGAGCTGTTTTTT.

This rearrangement joins TRBV5-1 to TRBJ2-3; D is perhaps TRBD2 (5 bases). Germline-derived CDR1 and CDR2 are SGHRS and YFSETQ. CDR3 length: 14 residues. The V end lost 0 bases, the J end lost 6 bases, and 11 bases lay between the germline ends. Here the CDR3 reads CASSLEYRGDTQYF. CDR3 sequence (DNA): TGCGCCAGCAGCTTGGAATACCGAGGGGATACGCAGTATTTT.

This clonotype was counted ten times or more. The chain combines TRBV2 with TRBJ1-1; 11 bases are shared with TRBD1. Germline CDR1 SNHLY, CDR2 FYNNEI. CDR3 size: 14 residues. Trimming cost V 6 bases and J 3 bases; bases outside gene matches: 3. The CDR3 sequence is CASSRDRGDTEAFF. The CDR3 DNA sequence: TGTGCCAGCAGCCGGGACAGGGGGGACACTGAAGCTTTCTTT.

This chain joins TRBV20-1 and TRBJ1-2, with a tentative D call TRBD1 (5 bases). Germline V CDR1 and CDR2: DFQATT, SNEGSKA (reference sequence). Trimming took off 0 bases at V and 1 base at J, with 12 bases between the two ends. The length of the CDR3 is 15 residues. CDR3 protein: CSARDRKDNNYGYTF. DNA of the CDR3: TGCAGTGCTAGAGATCGTAAGGACAATAACTATGGCTACACCTTC.

This clonotype appeared a few times. This chain links TRBV12-3 or TRBV12-4 with TRBJ2-4; D ambiguous. V gave up 3 bases and J gave up 0 bases, with 12 bases separating them. CDR3 length equals 16 residues. The CDR3 is CASSFRAELAKNIQYF. In DNA, the CDR3 is TGTGCCAGCAGTTTTCGGGCTGAACTAGCCAAAAACATTCAGTACTTC.

The rearrangement joins TRBV5-6 to TRBJ2-7, with D possibly TRBD1 on 6 matching bases. The CDR3 runs to 13 residues. Trimming left V 5 bases short and J 3 bases short, with 12 bases between. CDR1 is SGHDT, CDR2 YYEEEE, per germline. The CDR3 spells CASRYGQNYEQYF. DNA for the CDR3: TGTGCCAGCAGATACGGACAGAACTACGAGCAGTACTTC.

The genes are TRBV11-3 and TRBJ2-1; 9 nucleotides match TRBD1. J lost 6 bases, V lost 1 base, and 10 bases had no gene match. From germline, CDR1 is SGHNT and CDR2 YENEEA. The CDR3 covers 17 residues. The CDR3 reads CASSLGGTGGALNEQFF. CDR3 in DNA: TGTGCCAGCAGCTTAGGCGGAACAGGGGGCGCACTCAATGAGCAGTTCTTC.

This clonotype turned up a few times. V is TRBV12-3 or TRBV12-4 and J is TRBJ2-1, with D possibly TRBD2 on 5 matching bases. The CDR3 has 13 residues. V was clipped by 11 bases and J by 6 bases, with 17 bases between them. The CDR3 protein is CACYSDYFNEQFF. CDR3 nucleotide sequence: TGTGCCTGCTACTCCGACTACTTCAATGAGCAGTTCTTC.

In this sample, this clonotype turned up a few times. V is TRBV4-2 and J is TRBJ2-7; possibly TRBD1 for D (6 bases). Deletions cut 1 base from V and 1 base from J, with 11 bases between. CDR3 length: 15 residues. The germline gives CDR1 LGHNA, CDR2 YNFKEQ. CDR3 region: CASSQGIQGSYEQYF. CDR3 nucleotide sequence: TGTGCCAGCAGCCAAGGGATCCAGGGGTCCTACGAGCAGTACTTC.

CDR3 loop: CASSRGGGTYEQYF. CDR3 DNA sequence: TGTGCCAGCAGTAGGGGGGGCGGAACCTACGAGCAGTACTTC. The chain joins TRBV9 to TRBJ2-7, with D possibly TRBD2 on 7 matching bases. Trimming removed 5 bases from V and 2 bases from J, with 14 bases in between. The CDR3 covers 14 residues. CDR1 is SGDLS and CDR2 is YYNGEE in the germline V gene.